These T cell receptor beta chains were read from a single sample in a study of human T cells and chemical hapten exposure. TCRdb processed the RACE reads anew with MiXCR; each CDR3 protein has one entry. The sample yields roughly 100,000 distinct CDR3 sequences, around 10% seen once. The sample here was whole blood, taken in connection with sensitization to the hapten diphenylcyclopropenone (DPC). The origin of the receptors is a woman between 50 and 59 years old with alopecia areata. Some clones in this sample may be carry-over from other donors' samples. The CDR3 runs from the conserved cysteine through the conserved F or W. Fields, in order: clone size, D gene, J gene, V gene, CDR3 protein, CDR3 DNA. The D gene is left open where the match is weak. Size tells how often a clone was seen (once, few, many) or the class of an expanded clone, and some rows leave it out.

>many|-|TRBJ1-4|TRBV5-1
CASSLVPGVTNEKLFF
TGCGCCAGCAGCTTGGTCCCGGGGGTAACTAATGAAAAACTGTTTTTT
>few|TRBD2|TRBJ2-7|TRBV28
CANAGTSYFYEQYF
TGTGCCAACGCCGGGACTAGTTACTTCTACGAGCAGTACTTC
>-|-|TRBJ2-2|TRBV7-2
CASRRPLGLANSGELFF
TGTGCCAGCAGACGCCCTCTAGGGCTAGCGAACTCCGGGGAGCTGTTTTTT
>few|-|TRBJ1-3|TRBV7-9
CASSPRLSSGNTIYF
TGTGCCAGCAGCCCTAGACTGTCCTCTGGAAACACCATATATTTT
>-|-|TRBJ2-5|TRBV5-1
CAKAGGQETQYF
TGCGCGAAAGCGGGCGGTCAAGAGACCCAGTACTTC
>many|TRBD1|TRBJ2-7|TRBV11-2
CASSPPGQGSYEQYF
TGTGCCAGCAGTCCCCCCGGACAGGGCTCCTACGAGCAGTACTTC
>few|-|TRBJ1-6|TRBV11-2
CASSLEGRMAGPLHF
TGTGCCAGCAGCTTAGAGGGCAGGATGGCTGGGCCCCTCCACTTT
>few|-|TRBJ2-7|TRBV7-2
CASSLPGAAPYEQYF
TGTGCCAGCAGCTTGCCCGGGGCCGCCCCCTACGAGCAGTACTTC
>-|TRBD1|TRBJ1-4|TRBV7-2
CASSSIVTGGGFGLFF
TGTGCCAGCAGCTCTATTGTAACAGGGGGTGGATTTGGACTGTTTTTT
>-|-|TRBJ2-3|TRBV28
CASGESTDTQYF
TGTGCCAGCGGTGAAAGCACAGATACGCAGTATTTT
>many|-|TRBJ1-5|TRBV28
CASSLYSNQPQHF
TGTGCCAGCAGTTTATATAGCAATCAGCCCCAGCATTTT
>-|-|TRBJ1-6|TRBV5-1
CASSLVTESPLHF
TGCGCCAGCAGCTTGGTGACGGAGTCACCCCTCCACTTT
>many|-|TRBJ2-7|TRBV7-6
CASSLVGEGSEQYF
TGTGCCAGCAGCTTAGTGGGCGAGGGAAGCGAGCAGTACTTC
>few|TRBD2|TRBJ2-2|TRBV3-1
CASSQYPAGVGAGELFF
TGTGCCAGCAGCCAATATCCCGCGGGGGTCGGAGCCGGGGAGCTGTTTTTT
>few|TRBD2|TRBJ2-3|TRBV7-6
CASSHRTSGGTDTQYF
TGTGCCAGCAGCCACCGGACTAGCGGGGGCACAGATACGCAGTATTTT
>many|-|TRBJ1-1|TRBV28
CASSSLSGAFF
TGTGCCAGCAGTTCCCTCTCGGGGGCTTTCTTT
>few|-|TRBJ2-3|TRBV6-5
CASSYTHGGTDTQYF
TGTGCCAGCAGCTATACTCATGGGGGCACAGATACGCAGTATTTT
>-|-|TRBJ2-3|TRBV21-1
CAGSKAGNTQYF
TGTGCCGGCAGCAAGGCCGGGAATACGCAGTATTTT
>-|-|TRBJ1-4|TRBV6-1
CASSEAGGRPEKLFF
TGTGCCAGCAGTGAAGCGGGGGGACGGCCCGAAAAACTGTTTTTT
>few|-|TRBJ2-1|TRBV24-1
CATSDNQGTYNEQFF
TGTGCCACCAGTGATAATCAGGGGACCTACAATGAGCAGTTCTTC
>few|TRBD1|TRBJ1-1|TRBV12-3/TRBV12-4
CASSADRVGEAFF
TGTGCCAGCAGTGCGGACAGGGTCGGTGAAGCTTTCTTT
>few|-|TRBJ1-1|TRBV3-1
CASSFDSLNTEAFF
TGTGCCAGCAGCTTTGACAGTCTGAACACTGAAGCTTTCTTT
>many|TRBD2|TRBJ2-1|TRBV6-2/TRBV6-3
CASSQLGTSGGYNEQFF
TGTGCCAGCAGTCAACTGGGGACTAGCGGGGGGTACAATGAGCAGTTCTTC
>many|-|TRBJ1-1|TRBV11-2
CASSQYRNTEAFF
TGTGCCAGCAGTCAGTACAGGAACACTGAAGCTTTCTTT
>many|-|TRBJ1-1|TRBV28
CASRDLPQNTEAFF
TGTGCCAGCAGAGACCTGCCACAGAACACTGAAGCTTTCTTT
>-|-|TRBJ1-5|TRBV2
CASSEADRRNSNQPQHF
TGTGCCAGCAGTGAAGCCGACCGACGGAATAGCAATCAGCCCCAGCATTTT
>few|TRBD2|TRBJ2-2|TRBV2
CASRRGGTGELFF
TGTGCCAGCAGGCGGGGGGGGACCGGGGAGCTGTTTTTT
>few|-|TRBJ1-2|TRBV28
CASRRLEGREVF
TGTGCCAGCAGGAGGTTAGAGGGACGGGAAGTATTC
>-|-|TRBJ2-6|TRBV6-5
CASSQSGTFRSGANVLTF
TGTGCCAGCAGCCAATCCGGGACGTTCCGCTCTGGGGCCAACGTCCTGACTTTC
>many|-|TRBJ2-3|TRBV3-1
CASSRDSTDTQYF
TGTGCCAGCAGCAGGGACAGCACAGATACGCAGTATTTT
>many|-|TRBJ1-1|TRBV6-2/TRBV6-3
CASSYPIDRYTEAFF
TGTGCCAGCAGTTACCCGATTGACAGGTACACTGAAGCTTTCTTT
>many|TRBD2|TRBJ2-2|TRBV4-1
CASSQGEGPNTGELFF
TGCGCCAGCAGCCAAGGGGAGGGTCCGAACACCGGGGAGCTGTTTTTT
>few|-|TRBJ1-1|TRBV12-3/TRBV12-4
CASSSPQGMNTEAFF
TGTGCCAGCAGTTCCCCACAGGGAATGAACACTGAAGCTTTCTTT
>many|TRBD1|TRBJ1-5|TRBV29-1
CSVSPQGEQPQHF
TGCAGCGTTTCTCCTCAGGGGGAACAGCCCCAGCATTTT
>-|TRBD1|TRBJ1-4|TRBV6-5
CASSYSETGIDEKLFF
TGTGCCAGCAGTTACTCGGAGACAGGGATCGATGAAAAACTGTTTTTT
>once|TRBD2|TRBJ2-5|TRBV7-2
CASSLLASGAAAQYF
TGTGCCAGCAGCTTACTGGCTAGCGGGGCGGCGGCCCAGTACTTC
>-|TRBD1|TRBJ2-7|TRBV28
CASARDRVGEQYF
TGTGCCAGCGCTCGTGACAGGGTTGGTGAGCAGTACTTC